The 27 T cell receptor beta chains given below trace back to one sample, sequenced in a study of CD8 T cells in ankylosing spondylitis. A single record per CDR3 protein comes from TCRdb applying MiXCR to the 5' RACE reads. The profile shows 200,000 to 250,000 distinct CDR3 sequences, about 10% of them singletons. Sequencing was performed on blood, either unsorted or a sorted T cell fraction (not recorded which). The receptors here all came from a male donor with ankylosing spondylitis or in good health (not recorded which).

This clonotype has ten or more counts. The V call is TRBV27, the J call TRBJ2-7; unclear D gene. Germline V lookup: CDR1 MNHEY, CDR2 SMNVEV (reference sequence). The germline V and J ends were trimmed by 0 bases and 5 bases, with 11 bases remaining between them. This CDR3 is built from 14 residues. CDR3 coding DNA: TGTGCCAGCAGTTTATCGAGGAACAGCAACGAGCAGTACTTC. Protein: CASSLSRNSNEQYF.

At least ten counts were recorded for this clonotype. The gene calls are TRBV5-7 and TRBJ1-5; possibly TRBD1 for D (5 bases). TRBV5-7 belongs to the ORF category, with a function that is uncertain. The CDR3 has 16 amino acids. The V and J ends lost 1 base and 0 bases respectively, with 11 bases between them. CDR3 nucleotides: TGTGCCAGCAGCTTGCACGCCAGGGTTAGCAATCAGCCCCAGCATTTT. Its translation is CASSLHARVSNQPQHF.

To note about this clonotype: At one end, the junction sequence differs from germline, possibly due to a read error. This chain links TRBV7-9 with TRBJ2-1, with D possibly TRBD1 on 5 matching bases. The CDR3 contains 12 residues. Looked up from germline, CDR1 is SEHNR and CDR2 is FQNEAQ (reference sequence). The DNA for the CDR3 is TGTGCCAGCAGCTTAGAGAGTGGGGCCGGGCACTTC. Translated, it gives CASSLESGAGHF.

This clonotype was seen repeatedly, ten times or more. The chain has TRBV7-2 and TRBJ1-6, with D uncertain. The CDR3 contains 14 residues. Trimming stripped 1 base from V and 8 bases from J, with 9 bases between. CDR1 SGHTA and CDR2 FQGNSA come from the germline V gene. The CDR3: CASSLVPEDSPLHF. CDR3 DNA: TGTGCCAGCAGCTTAGTCCCGGAAGATTCACCCCTCCACTTT.

In this sample, this clonotype turned up many times. The gene calls are TRBV20-1 and TRBJ2-3; D perhaps matches TRBD2 (5 bases). The CDR3 spans 13 residues. Germline CDR1 and CDR2: DFQATT and SNEGSKA (reference sequence). V lost 3 bases, J lost 6 bases, and 13 bases lay in between. CDR3 sequence: CSASLRTADTQYF. CDR3 bases: TGCAGTGCTAGTCTCCGGACTGCGGATACGCAGTATTTT.

Many counts were recorded for this clonotype. This chain joins TRBV5-1 and TRBJ2-5; D is perhaps TRBD2 (6 bases). Deletions cut 0 bases from V and 5 bases from J, with 14 bases between. Germline assignment: CDR1 SGHRS and CDR2 YFSETQ. This CDR3 spans 15 amino acids. CDR3 coding DNA: TGCGCCAGCAGCTTGGATGTCACCGCGGGGGAGACCCAGTACTTC. Its protein is CASSLDVTAGETQYF.

Ten or more counts support this clonotype. The V call is TRBV20-1, the J call TRBJ2-5, with D maybe TRBD2 (6 bases). Trimming shortened V by 4 bases and J by 4 bases, and 16 bases separated the two germline ends. The CDR3 has 14 amino acids. Germline CDR1 reads DFQATT; CDR2 reads SNEGSKA (reference sequence). CDR3 protein: CSANLEGFAETQYF. The CDR3 DNA reads TGCAGTGCTAACCTGGAGGGTTTTGCAGAGACCCAGTACTTC.

About this clonotype itself: This may be a read error, as it is one base from a much larger clone. This chain links TRBV7-2 with TRBJ2-2; no definite D call. V was pared by 1 base and J by 3 bases, with 9 bases between. The CDR3 is 15 residues long. Germline V gene data show CDR1 as SGHTA and CDR2 as FQGNSA. CDR3 protein: CASSLGLLDTGELFF. DNA of the CDR3: TGTGCCAGCAGCTTAGGACTTTTGGACACCGGGGAGCTGTTTTTT.

This clonotype was seen many times. The V call is TRBV6-5, the J call TRBJ1-4, with a tentative D call TRBD1 (6 bases). Between the trimmed V and J ends, which lost 2 bases and 8 bases, there was a span of 15 bases. This CDR3 is 15 amino acids long. The germline V gene encodes CDR1 MNHEY and CDR2 SVGAGI. CDR3 sequence: CASSYTGHRLEKLFF. The CDR3 coding sequence is TGTGCCAGCAGTTACACGGGACACAGACTCGAAAAACTGTTTTTT.

This clonotype was counted ten times or more. This chain joins TRBV7-2 and TRBJ2-1; 8 bases are a match to TRBD2. This CDR3 has 15 residues. The trim removed 1 base at V and 8 bases at J, leaving 7 bases unmatched. The V gene's germline CDR1 is SGHTA and CDR2 FQGNSA. Written as DNA, the CDR3 is TGTGCCAGCAGCTTAGTCGGGGGGGCTTCCGATGAGCAGTTCTTC. Its translation is CASSLVGGASDEQFF.

The V and J genes are TRBV12-3 or TRBV12-4 and TRBJ2-1, with D unclear. V was trimmed by 5 bases and J by 8 bases, leaving 13 bases between them. The CDR3 is 13 amino acids. CDR3 nucleotides: TGTGCCAGCAGTCAATCCTTTCTGGATGAGCAGTTCTTC. Amino acid sequence: CASSQSFLDEQFF.

Only one count was recorded for this clonotype. The chain combines TRBV18 with TRBJ1-3; 7 bases map to TRBD1. The J segment lost 8 bases and the V segment lost 5 bases, leaving 6 bases of the junction unmatched. In germline, CDR1 is KGHSH, CDR2 LQKENI. This CDR3 has 13 amino acids. The chain's CDR3 is CASSEGARDTIYF. In DNA form, the CDR3 reads TGTGCCAGCTCAGAGGGGGCGCGCGACACCATATATTTT.

This clonotype was seen many times. The chain combines TRBV5-1 with TRBJ2-2, with 8 bases that match TRBD1. The ends lost 7 bases at V and 4 bases at J; junction bases unmatched: 12. This CDR3 has 16 residues. CDR1 is SGHRS, CDR2 YFSETQ, per germline. CDR3 amino acids: CASHLLTGATTGELFF. Here the CDR3 DNA reads TGCGCCAGCCATCTCCTGACAGGGGCTACCACCGGGGAGCTGTTTTTT.

This sequence joins TRBV3-1 and TRBJ2-7; D may be TRBD2 (7 bases). V lost 4 bases to trimming and J lost 5 bases, with 21 bases between them. Germline CDR1 is LGHDT and CDR2 is YNNKEL (reference sequence). CDR3 length equals 16 residues. The DNA of the CDR3 is TGTGCCAGCAGCCTCCCCGGAGAGGGGGGGTCCCACGAGCAGTACTTC. It specifies CASSLPGEGGSHEQYF.

This clonotype was observed a handful of times. This chain connects TRBV7-9 to TRBJ2-7; 7 bases line up with TRBD1. The CDR3 has 12 amino acids. The J segment lost 6 bases and the V segment lost 4 bases, leaving 3 bases of the junction unmatched. Per the germline V gene, CDR1 is SEHNR and CDR2 is FQNEAQ (reference sequence). The CDR3 is CASSWDSREQYF. The CDR3 bases are TGTGCCAGCAGCTGGGACAGCCGCGAGCAGTACTTC.

To note about this clonotype: One end of the junction is discordant with germline, which a read error may explain. V usage is TRBV20-1 and J usage is TRBJ2-1, with 7 nucleotides matching TRBD1. CDR1 and CDR2 from the germline V gene are DFQATT and SNEGSKA (reference sequence). There are 19 residues in the CDR3. The CDR3 DNA reads TGCTGTGCTAGAGTTTCTGGGACAGCGGAATTTAGCTCCTACAATGAGCAGTTCTTC. It translates to CCARVSGTAEFSSYNEQFF.

This clonotype was recorded many times. The rearrangement uses TRBV12-3 or TRBV12-4 and TRBJ2-1; 9 positions agree with TRBD2. V gave up 7 bases and J gave up 7 bases; unmatched junction bases: 8. The CDR3 is 14 residues long. CDR3 residues: CASTDSSGDNEQFF. CDR3 bases: TGTGCCAGCACCGATTCTAGCGGGGATAATGAGCAGTTCTTC.

A remark on this clonotype: This may be a read error, as it is one base from a much larger clone. Since the CDR3 does not end with the conserved phenylalanine or tryptophan, this likely comes from a read error. This chain connects TRBV6-1 to TRBJ1-3; D might be TRBD1 (5 bases). Per germline, CDR1 MNHNS and CDR2 SASEGT. The CDR3 is 20 residues long. Trimming shortened V by 4 bases and J by 5 bases, and 30 bases separated the two germline ends. DNA of the CDR3: TGTGCCAGCAGTGTAGCTGCCGGGACGGCCACGGTTAAGTCGAGAAACACCATATATTCT. This gives the protein CASSVAAGTATVKSRNTIYS.

This clonotype was seen a handful of times. The chain is built from TRBV5-1 and TRBJ2-3; no clear D. Germline assignment: CDR1 SGHRS and CDR2 YFSETQ. The ends were cut back, 4 bases at V and 6 bases at J, with 9 bases in the middle. CDR3 size: 12 residues. Here the CDR3 DNA reads TGCGCCAGCAGCCCGTTCGCTGATACGCAGTATTTT. Amino acids: CASSPFADTQYF. The variable domain in full, with the rest retrieved from reference TRBV5-1 and TRBJ2-3, is KAGVTQTPRYLIKTRGQQVTLSCSPISGHRSVSWYQQTPGQGLQFLFEYFSETQRNKGNFPGRFSGRQFSNSRSEMNVSTLELGDSALYLCASSPFADTQYFGPGTRLTVL.

This clonotype was counted ten times or more. The chain uses TRBV18 and TRBJ2-1; D is perhaps TRBD1 (5 bases). The CDR3 runs 16 residues. Germline assignment: CDR1 KGHSH and CDR2 LQKENI. V was pared by 3 bases and J by 6 bases, with 18 bases between. In nucleotides, the CDR3 is TGTGCCAGCTCACCCCGTGGGGTAGCAGGGCCCAATGAGCAGTTCTTC. Protein product: CASSPRGVAGPNEQFF.

This clonotype was counted many times. This sequence joins TRBV5-1 and TRBJ1-6, with TRBD1 matching 7 bases. V shed 3 bases and J 5 bases; nucleotides not matched to a gene: 5. The CDR3 consists of 15 residues. Looked up from germline, CDR1 is SGHRS and CDR2 is YFSETQ. The CDR3 loop reads CASSYRGGDNSPLHF. The CDR3 DNA reads as TGCGCCAGCAGCTACAGGGGAGGGGATAATTCACCCCTCCACTTT.

The sample holds many counts of this clonotype. The chain joins TRBV10-3 to TRBJ2-3; 7 bases are a match to TRBD1. Per the germline V gene, CDR1 is ENHRY and CDR2 is SYGVKD. The V and J ends lost 6 bases and 6 bases, in that order; junction bases with no gene match: 12. The CDR3 runs to 15 residues. CDR3 loop: CAISPRQGDHDTQYF. The CDR3 DNA reads as TGTGCCATCAGCCCCCGCCAGGGGGATCATGATACGCAGTATTTT.

In its sample, this clonotype was seen many times. This sequence joins TRBV7-2 and TRBJ2-7, with D perhaps matching TRBD2 (6 bases). This CDR3 contains 13 residues. Germline V gene data show CDR1 as SGHTA and CDR2 as FQGNSA. V was trimmed by 5 bases and J by 0 bases, leaving 8 bases between them. CDR3 protein: CASSRLDSYEQYF. The CDR3 DNA sequence: TGTGCCAGCAGCCGACTAGACTCCTACGAGCAGTACTTC.

V gene TRBV5-1 combines with J gene TRBJ2-2; 11 nucleotides align to TRBD1. V was pared by 4 bases and J by 6 bases, with 8 bases of the junction left unmatched. The CDR3 runs to 16 residues. Germline V gene lookup returns CDR1 SGHRS and CDR2 YFSETQ. This chain's CDR3 is CASSNPGQGASGELFF. The CDR3 DNA sequence: TGCGCCAGCAGCAACCCAGGACAGGGGGCATCCGGGGAGCTGTTTTTT.

This clonotype has only a few counts. The chain recombines TRBV9 with TRBJ2-3; 9 bases match TRBD2. Germline CDR1 reads SGDLS; CDR2 reads YYNGEE. Trimming removed 1 base from V and 0 bases from J; junction bases left unmatched: 6. The CDR3 length is 17 residues. The DNA of the CDR3 is TGTGCCAGCAGCGTATCGGCGGGGGGGCTTAGCACAGATACGCAGTATTTT. It encodes CASSVSAGGLSTDTQYF.

This clonotype was seen many times. The rearrangement uses TRBV5-8 and TRBJ2-2; no clear D. From germline, CDR1 is SGHTS and CDR2 YDEGEE. The CDR3 covers 14 residues. The V end was cut by 2 bases, the J end by 2 bases, with 7 bases between. CDR3 residues: CASSLKVNTGELFF. DNA for the CDR3: TGTGCCAGCAGCTTAAAGGTTAACACCGGGGAGCTGTTTTTT.

The chain uses TRBV9 and TRBJ2-5; TRBD2 might be the D (6 bases). This CDR3 region has 15 residues. Trimming stripped 0 bases from V and 2 bases from J, with 11 bases between. Germline V CDR1 and CDR2: SGDLS, YYNGEE. DNA for the CDR3: TGTGCCAGCAGCGTAGTCGGACTATATCAAGAGACCCAGTACTTC. Translated: CASSVVGLYQETQYF.